This T cell receptor (beta chain) was captured in a study of T cell responses to AZD1222 COVID-19 vaccine. General observations from the study: Repertoire collection took place solely once the T cell response had peaked. Baseline serology detected seropositivity in only six or seven AZD1222 recipients.

Profiled with immunoSEQ multiplex PCR; TCRdb holds only in-frame clones, not every one. Of approximately 300,000 clones in the sample, almost 95% were seen once. This clone was counted once. Its antigen is still unknown. CDR1 is LNHDA, CDR2 SQIVND, per germline (reference sequence). The CDR3 spans 13 residues. V lost 5 bases, J lost 0 bases, and 7 bases lay in between. This receptor was obtained from an adult who received the AZD1222 COVID-19 vaccine. Source: peripheral blood, taken 28 days after the second AZD1222 dose. This sequence joins TRBV19 and TRBJ1-2; no clear D. DNA of the CDR3: TGTGCCAGTAGTCAGGCGACTAACTATGGCTACACCTTC. Protein product: CASSQATNYGYTF.